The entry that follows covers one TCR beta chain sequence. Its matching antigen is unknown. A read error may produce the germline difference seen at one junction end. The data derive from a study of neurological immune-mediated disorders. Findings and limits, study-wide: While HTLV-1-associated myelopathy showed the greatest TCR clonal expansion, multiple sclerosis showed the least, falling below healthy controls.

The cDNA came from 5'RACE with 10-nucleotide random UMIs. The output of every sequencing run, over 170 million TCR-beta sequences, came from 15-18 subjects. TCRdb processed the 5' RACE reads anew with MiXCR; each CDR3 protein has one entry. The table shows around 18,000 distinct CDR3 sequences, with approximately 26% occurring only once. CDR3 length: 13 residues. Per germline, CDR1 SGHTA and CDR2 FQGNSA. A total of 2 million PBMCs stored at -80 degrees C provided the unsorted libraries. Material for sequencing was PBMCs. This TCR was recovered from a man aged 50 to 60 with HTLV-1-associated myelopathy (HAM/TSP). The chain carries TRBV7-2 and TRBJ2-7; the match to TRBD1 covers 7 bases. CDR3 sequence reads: CASSLTYRGNWHF. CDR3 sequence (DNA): TGTGCCAGCAGCCTCACGTACAGGGGTAATTGGCACTTC.